These T cell receptor beta chains were read from a single sample in a study of T cells in Graves' hyperthyroidism and ophthalmopathy. TCRdb used MiXCR to reprocess the multiplex PCR reads, holding one entry per CDR3 protein. The table lists approximately 530,000 distinct CDR3 sequences, less than 20% of them singletons. Sequences were obtained from blood. The receptors here all came from a man aged 35 to 55 with Graves' ophthalmopathy. The CDR3 runs from the conserved cysteine through the conserved F or W. D genes are given only for firm matches. The size field is filled for only some rows; it gives once, few, many or a size class.

>many|TRBJ2-7|TRBV7-7|NA
TGTGCTAGCAGCTACCGGGTCCACTCCTACGAGCAGTACTTC
CASSYRVHSYEQYF
>few|TRBJ2-3|TRBV12-3/TRBV12-4|TRBD1
TGTGCCAGCAGTTTCCCCGGGACAGGGTACACAGATACGCAGTATTTT
CASSFPGTGYTDTQYF
>NA|TRBJ2-2|TRBV5-1|TRBD2
TGCGCCAGCAGCTCCGGACTAGCGTCCTCATTAAACACCGGGGAGCTGTTTTTT
CASSSGLASSLNTGELFF
>many|TRBJ2-3|TRBV5-5|NA
TGTGCCAGCAGCCTCGCGGGGTCCGGGGATACGCAGTATTTT
CASSLAGSGDTQYF
>few|TRBJ2-7|TRBV13|NA
TGTGCCAGCAGCTCCCAAGTAGGGGACGAGCAGTACTTC
CASSSQVGDEQYF
>few|TRBJ2-7|TRBV19|TRBD2
TGTGCCAGTAGTAGAAGACTAGCGGAATACTCCTACGAGCAGTACTTC
CASSRRLAEYSYEQYF
>few|TRBJ2-5|TRBV5-1|NA
TGCGCCAGCAGCTTGGCCATGGGACAAGAGACCCAGTACTTC
CASSLAMGQETQYF
>NA|TRBJ1-1|TRBV9|NA
TGTGCCAGCAGCGTAGCCAACAGCTTCACTGAAGCTTTCTTT
CASSVANSFTEAFF
>NA|TRBJ2-3|TRBV10-3|TRBD1
TGTGCCATCAGTGAGAGGGGGCAGACTAGCACAGATACGCAGTATTTT
CAISERGQTSTDTQYF
>NA|TRBJ2-2|TRBV19|NA
TGTGCCAGTAGTATAGGGGCCGGGATTAACACCGGGGAGCTGTTTTTT
CASSIGAGINTGELFF
>NA|TRBJ2-3|TRBV6-2/TRBV6-3|NA
TGTGCCAGCAGTTACTTCCGAGGACCTTCAGATACGCAGTATTTT
CASSYFRGPSDTQYF
>NA|TRBJ2-5|TRBV9|NA
TGTGCCAGCAGCGTAGCACAGTGGGGAGAGACCCAGTACTTC
CASSVAQWGETQYF
>few|TRBJ1-2|TRBV2|NA
TGTGCCAGCAGTGAAGGTTCTGCCAACTATGGCTACACCTTC
CASSEGSANYGYTF
>NA|TRBJ2-7|TRBV19|TRBD1
TGTGCCAGCAGGCCCCGCGACAGGGTAAACTACGAGCAGTACTTC
CASRPRDRVNYEQYF
>NA|TRBJ2-1|TRBV27|TRBD2
TGTGCCAGCAGTTTTATTAGCGGGATCAACAATGAGCAGTTCTTC
CASSFISGINNEQFF
>many|TRBJ1-1|TRBV29-1|NA
TGCAGCGCTGCAGATAACACTGAAGCTTTCTTT
CSAADNTEAFF
>NA|TRBJ1-5|TRBV7-3|NA
TGTGCCAGCAGCTCCTCCCGTCGAAATCAGCCCCAGCATTTT
CASSSSRRNQPQHF
>NA|TRBJ2-7|TRBV5-6|NA
TGTGCCAGCAGGCGCGGGACCTCCTACGAGCAGTACTTC
CASRRGTSYEQYF
>many|TRBJ2-7|TRBV6-6|TRBD1
TGTGCCAGCAGTTACTCGGTGCTATGGGACAGGGACTACGAGCAGTACTTC
CASSYSVLWDRDYEQYF
>many|TRBJ2-7|TRBV18|NA
TGTGCCAGCAGCCCGGGTCTGTCCTACGAGCAGTACTTC
CASSPGLSYEQYF
>NA|TRBJ1-6|TRBV20-1|NA
TGCAGTGCCGAGAGCCCCCGGACAGCCTATAATTCACCCCTCCACTTT
CSAESPRTAYNSPLHF
>NA|TRBJ2-5|TRBV6-2/TRBV6-3|NA
TGTGCCACCACGACAAGAGAGGTGGGCGTGAAGGAAGAGACCCAGTACTTC
CATTTREVGVKEETQYF
>NA|TRBJ2-3|TRBV19|TRBD2
TGTGCCAGTAGTATCCGGGAGGGAGATACGCAGTATTTT
CASSIREGDTQYF
>many|TRBJ2-7|TRBV2|NA
TGTGCCAGCAGTGAAGGGATAGCGGACTCCTACGAGCAGTACTTC
CASSEGIADSYEQYF
>many|TRBJ1-1|TRBV27|TRBD1
TGTGCCAGCAGTCCGGGACAGGGTTACACTGAAGCTTTCTTT
CASSPGQGYTEAFF
>many|TRBJ2-5|TRBV20-1|NA
TGCAGTGCAAACACCGCAGGTCGGGTGCAAGAGACCCAGTACTTC
CSANTAGRVQETQYF
>NA|TRBJ2-1|TRBV4-1|TRBD1
TGCGCCAGCAGCCATACAGGGGAGGAGCAGTTCTTC
CASSHTGEEQFF
>NA|TRBJ2-5|TRBV30|TRBD2
TGTGCCTGGAGTCACGGGAGGGTGCAGCGTGGGGAGACCCAGTACTTC
CAWSHGRVQRGETQYF
>many|TRBJ2-3|TRBV7-8|NA
TGTGCCAGCAGCTTTGATGGGGGAACAGATACGCAGTATTTT
CASSFDGGTDTQYF
>many|TRBJ1-5|TRBV27|NA
TGTGTAGCGGGTCATCAGCCCCAGCATTTT
CVAGHQPQHF
>NA|TRBJ2-7|TRBV29-1|NA
TGCAGCGTTTGGGACGGGGCATCCGAGCAGTACTTC
CSVWDGASEQYF
>NA|TRBJ2-7|TRBV29-1|NA
TGCAGCGTTGAATCCCCGAGGGACGGCGAGCAGTACTTC
CSVESPRDGEQYF
>few|TRBJ2-5|TRBV5-6|TRBD1
TGTGCCAGCAGCCTTGGGACAGCATGGGAGACCCAGTACTTC
CASSLGTAWETQYF
>few|TRBJ2-1|TRBV20-1|NA
TGCAGTGCCGAGGACAGCAACAATGAGCAGTTCTTC
CSAEDSNNEQFF
>few|TRBJ1-4|TRBV7-9|NA
TGTGCCAGCAGCTCGGACGTCCAAATAGGTGAAAAACTGTTTTTT
CASSSDVQIGEKLFF
>few|TRBJ2-7|TRBV5-1|NA
TGCGCCAGCAGCTTGAATGCCGGGAGAGGGCCCGCATACGAGCAGTACTTC
CASSLNAGRGPAYEQYF
>many|TRBJ2-7|TRBV5-1|TRBD2
TGCGCCAGCAGCTTGAGCGGGAGGACTGACTCCAAGCAGTACTTC
CASSLSGRTDSKQYF
>NA|TRBJ1-2|TRBV5-5|NA
TGTGCCAGCAGTCGGGGGGGGGCAGCTAACTATGGCTACACCTTC
CASSRGGAANYGYTF
>NA|TRBJ2-3|TRBV14|TRBD2
TGTGCCAGCAGCCCCCGCCCTAGCGGGTTAGATACGCAGTATTTT
CASSPRPSGLDTQYF
>few|TRBJ2-5|TRBV7-9|NA
TGTGCCAGCAGCTTAGGGTGGGATAGGGACCAGTACTTC
CASSLGWDRDQYF
>NA|TRBJ2-2|TRBV7-2|TRBD2
TGTGCCAGCAGCCCCCGGGACTACTTGGGCACCGGGGAGCTGTTTTTT
CASSPRDYLGTGELFF
>few|TRBJ2-7|TRBV5-1|NA
TGCGCCAGCAGCTTGTTTGGCGGATCCTACGAGCAGTACTTC
CASSLFGGSYEQYF
>few|TRBJ2-2|TRBV5-5|NA
TGTGCCAGCAGGACTGGTGGAGGGGGGAACACCGGGGAGCTGTTTTTT
CASRTGGGGNTGELFF
>many|TRBJ1-2|TRBV30|TRBD1
TGTGCCTGTCTCAGGGGGTTTGACTATGGCTACACCTTC
CACLRGFDYGYTF
>many|TRBJ2-7|TRBV11-2|NA
TGTGCCAGCAGCTTAGGTCCAGGCGGGGTTGGCGAGCAGTACTTC
CASSLGPGGVGEQYF
>once|TRBJ2-7|TRBV19|NA
TGTGCCAGTAGTATAGAAGGCCACGAGCAGTACTTC
CASSIEGHEQYF
>many|TRBJ2-3|TRBV28|TRBD2
TGTGCCAGCAGTTTACCAGCGGGAGGGGCAGATACGCAGTATTTT
CASSLPAGGADTQYF
>many|TRBJ2-7|TRBV5-1|NA
TGCGCCAGCAGCGTCACAGGGTTCGACGAGCAGTACTTC
CASSVTGFDEQYF
>few|TRBJ1-6|TRBV5-4|NA
TGTGCCAGCAGCTTGGATGAGATTTCACCCCTCCACTTT
CASSLDEISPLHF
>many|TRBJ1-1|TRBV30|NA
TGTGCCTGGAGGGGGATCGGGGAAGCTTTCTTT
CAWRGIGEAFF
>many|TRBJ1-2|TRBV6-2/TRBV6-3|TRBD1
TGTGCCAGCGGACACACAGGGGGTGGCTACACCTTC
CASGHTGGGYTF
>NA|TRBJ2-5|TRBV20-1|NA
TGCAGTGCTAGAGATCGGGGGGCGACGGGAGCCCAGTACTTC
CSARDRGATGAQYF
>NA|TRBJ1-5|TRBV12-3/TRBV12-4|NA
TGTGCCAGCAGTTCTTCCCGGGGGGGGGTTAGCAATCAGCCCCAGCATTTT
CASSSSRGGVSNQPQHF
>NA|TRBJ2-3|TRBV5-1|TRBD1
TGCGCCAGCAGCTCGAAGACAGGGGGCCGCACAGATACGCAGTATTTT
CASSSKTGGRTDTQYF